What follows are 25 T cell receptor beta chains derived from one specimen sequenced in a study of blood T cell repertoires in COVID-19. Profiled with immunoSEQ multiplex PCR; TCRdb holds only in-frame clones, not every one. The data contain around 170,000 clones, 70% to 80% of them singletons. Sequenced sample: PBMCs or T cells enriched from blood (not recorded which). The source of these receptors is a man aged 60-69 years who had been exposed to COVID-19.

CDR3 sequence reads: CASSGAFNEQFF. Here the CDR3 DNA reads TGTGCCAGCAGTGGGGCATTCAATGAGCAGTTCTTC. This chain joins TRBV2 and TRBJ2-1; D uncertain. Germline lookup yields CDR1 SNHLY and CDR2 FYNNEI. V was trimmed by 4 bases and J by 6 bases, leaving 7 bases between them. CDR3 length: 12 residues.

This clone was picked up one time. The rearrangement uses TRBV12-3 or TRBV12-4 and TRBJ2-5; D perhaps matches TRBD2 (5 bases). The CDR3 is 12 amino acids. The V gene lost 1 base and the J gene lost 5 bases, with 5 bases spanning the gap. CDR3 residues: CASSLGRETQYF. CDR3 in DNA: TGTGCCAGCAGTTTAGGGAGGGAGACCCAGTACTTC.

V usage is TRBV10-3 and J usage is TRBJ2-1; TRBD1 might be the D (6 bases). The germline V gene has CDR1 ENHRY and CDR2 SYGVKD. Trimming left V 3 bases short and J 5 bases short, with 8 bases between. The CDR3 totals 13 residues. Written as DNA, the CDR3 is TGTGCCATCAGTGAATACAGGGACAATGAGCAGTTCTTC. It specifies CAISEYRDNEQFF.

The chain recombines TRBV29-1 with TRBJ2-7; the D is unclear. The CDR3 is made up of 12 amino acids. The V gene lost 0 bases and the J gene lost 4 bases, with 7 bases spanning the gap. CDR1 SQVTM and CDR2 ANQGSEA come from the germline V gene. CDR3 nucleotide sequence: TGCAGCGTTGAAGATGGCCATTACGAGCAGTACTTC. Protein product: CSVEDGHYEQYF.

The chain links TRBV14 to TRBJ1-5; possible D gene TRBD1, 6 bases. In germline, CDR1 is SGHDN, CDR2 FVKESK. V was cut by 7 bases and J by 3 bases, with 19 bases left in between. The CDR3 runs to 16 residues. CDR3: CASNRRAGQNNQPQHF. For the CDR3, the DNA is TGTGCCAGCAACAGAAGGGCTGGACAGAACAATCAGCCCCAGCATTTT.

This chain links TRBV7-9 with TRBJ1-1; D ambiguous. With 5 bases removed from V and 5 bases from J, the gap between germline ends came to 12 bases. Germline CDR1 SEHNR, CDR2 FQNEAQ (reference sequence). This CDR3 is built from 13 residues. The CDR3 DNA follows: TGTGCCAGCAGCCTCGTTGTGAGGACTGAAGCTTTCTTT. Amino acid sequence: CASSLVVRTEAFF.

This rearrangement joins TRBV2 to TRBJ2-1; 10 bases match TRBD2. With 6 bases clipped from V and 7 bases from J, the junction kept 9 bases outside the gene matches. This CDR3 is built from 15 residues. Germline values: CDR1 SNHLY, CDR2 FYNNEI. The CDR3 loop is CASRITSGIGNEQFF. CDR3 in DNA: TGTGCCAGCAGAATAACTAGCGGGATAGGTAATGAGCAGTTCTTC.

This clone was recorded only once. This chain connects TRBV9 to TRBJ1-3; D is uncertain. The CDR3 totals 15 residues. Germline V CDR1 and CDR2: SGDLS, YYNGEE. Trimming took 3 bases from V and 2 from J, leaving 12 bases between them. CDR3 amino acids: CASSATSPPGNTIYF. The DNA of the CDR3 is TGTGCCAGCAGCGCGACATCTCCTCCTGGAAACACCATATATTTT.

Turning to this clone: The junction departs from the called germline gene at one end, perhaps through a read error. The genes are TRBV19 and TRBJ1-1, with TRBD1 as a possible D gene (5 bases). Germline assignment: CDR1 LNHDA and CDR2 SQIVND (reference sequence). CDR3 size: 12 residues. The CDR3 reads CASRIGDYEAFF. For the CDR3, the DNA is TGTGCCAGTAGGATAGGGGACTATGAAGCTTTCTTT.

CDR3 DNA sequence: TGTGCCAGCAGCCCCCGGGATTCACCCCTCCACTTT. Encoded protein: CASSPRDSPLHF. This sequence joins TRBV9 and TRBJ1-6; D is uncertain. The V and J ends lost 4 bases and 8 bases respectively, with 7 bases between them. The CDR3 has 12 residues. Germline V gene data show CDR1 as SGDLS and CDR2 as YYNGEE.

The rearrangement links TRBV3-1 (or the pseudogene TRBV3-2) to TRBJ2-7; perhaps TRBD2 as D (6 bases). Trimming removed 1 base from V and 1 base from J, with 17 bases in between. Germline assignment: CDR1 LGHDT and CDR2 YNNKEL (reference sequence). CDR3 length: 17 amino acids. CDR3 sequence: CASSQVRGGGGSYEQYF. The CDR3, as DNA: TGTGCCAGCAGCCAAGTGCGTGGGGGAGGTGGGTCCTACGAGCAGTACTTC.

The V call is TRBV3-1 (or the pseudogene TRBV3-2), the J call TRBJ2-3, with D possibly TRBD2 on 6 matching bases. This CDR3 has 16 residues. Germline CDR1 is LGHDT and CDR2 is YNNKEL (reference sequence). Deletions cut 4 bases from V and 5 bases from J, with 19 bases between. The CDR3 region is CASSLAVASAGDTQYF. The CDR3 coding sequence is TGTGCCAGCAGCCTCGCCGTAGCTAGCGCGGGAGATACGCAGTATTTT.

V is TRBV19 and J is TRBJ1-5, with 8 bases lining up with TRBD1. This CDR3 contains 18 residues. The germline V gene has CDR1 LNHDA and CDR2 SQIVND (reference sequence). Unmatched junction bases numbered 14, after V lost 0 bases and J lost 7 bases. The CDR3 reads CASSIEGGQGASEQPQHF. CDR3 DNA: TGTGCCAGTAGTATAGAGGGCGGGCAGGGGGCCTCCGAACAGCCCCAGCATTTT.

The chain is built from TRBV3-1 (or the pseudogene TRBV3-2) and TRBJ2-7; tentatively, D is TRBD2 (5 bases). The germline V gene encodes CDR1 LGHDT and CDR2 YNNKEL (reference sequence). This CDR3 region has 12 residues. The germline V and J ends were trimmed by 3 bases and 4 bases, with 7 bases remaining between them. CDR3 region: CASSHGIYEQYF. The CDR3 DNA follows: TGTGCCAGCAGCCACGGGATTTACGAGCAGTACTTC.

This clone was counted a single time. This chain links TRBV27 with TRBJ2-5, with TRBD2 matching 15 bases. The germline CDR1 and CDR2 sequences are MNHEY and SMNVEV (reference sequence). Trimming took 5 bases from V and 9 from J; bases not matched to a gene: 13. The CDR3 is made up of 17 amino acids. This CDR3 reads CASSLRTSGRGLWAQYF. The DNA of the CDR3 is TGTGCCAGCAGTCTCCGGACTAGCGGGAGGGGGTTATGGGCCCAGTACTTC.

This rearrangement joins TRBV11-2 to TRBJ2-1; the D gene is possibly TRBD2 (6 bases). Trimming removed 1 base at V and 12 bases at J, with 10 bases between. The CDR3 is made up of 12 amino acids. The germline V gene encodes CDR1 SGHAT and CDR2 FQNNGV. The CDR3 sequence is CASSLGGIGQFF. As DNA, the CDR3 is TGTGCCAGCAGCTTAGGCGGGATTGGGCAGTTCTTC.

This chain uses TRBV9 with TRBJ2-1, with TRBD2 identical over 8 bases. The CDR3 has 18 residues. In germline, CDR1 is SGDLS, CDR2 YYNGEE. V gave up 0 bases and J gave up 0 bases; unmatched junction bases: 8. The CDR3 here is CASSVGGLAGFSYNEQFF. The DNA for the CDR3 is TGTGCCAGCAGCGTAGGAGGCCTAGCGGGCTTCTCCTACAATGAGCAGTTCTTC. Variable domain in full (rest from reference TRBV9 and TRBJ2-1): DSGVTQTPKHLITATGQRVTLRCSPRSGDLSVYWYQQSLDQGLQFLIQYYNGEERAKGNILERFSAQQFPDLHSELNLSSLELGDSALYFCASSVGGLAGFSYNEQFFGPGTRLTVL.

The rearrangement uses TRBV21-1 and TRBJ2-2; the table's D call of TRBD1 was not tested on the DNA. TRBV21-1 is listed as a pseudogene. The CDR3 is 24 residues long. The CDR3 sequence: CASSIPSLGDRQNFGRGKTGELFF. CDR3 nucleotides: TGTGCCAGCAGCATACCCTCCCTTGGGGACAGGCAAAATTTTGGTCGCGGGAAGACCGGGGAGCTGTTTTTT.

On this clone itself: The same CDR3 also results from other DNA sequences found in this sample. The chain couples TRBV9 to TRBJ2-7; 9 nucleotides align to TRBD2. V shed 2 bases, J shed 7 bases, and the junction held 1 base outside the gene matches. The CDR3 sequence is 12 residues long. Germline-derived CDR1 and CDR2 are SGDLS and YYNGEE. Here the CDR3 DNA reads TGTGCCAGCAGCGTGCTAGCGGGAGAGCAGTACTTC. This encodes CASSVLAGEQYF.

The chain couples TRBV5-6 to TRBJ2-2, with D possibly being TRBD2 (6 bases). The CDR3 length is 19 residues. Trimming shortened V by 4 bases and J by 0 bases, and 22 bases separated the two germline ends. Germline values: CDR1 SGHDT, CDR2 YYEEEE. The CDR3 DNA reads TGTGCCAGCAGCCCGACGCAGGATAGCGGCTACGCGAACACCGGGGAGCTGTTTTTT. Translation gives CASSPTQDSGYANTGELFF.

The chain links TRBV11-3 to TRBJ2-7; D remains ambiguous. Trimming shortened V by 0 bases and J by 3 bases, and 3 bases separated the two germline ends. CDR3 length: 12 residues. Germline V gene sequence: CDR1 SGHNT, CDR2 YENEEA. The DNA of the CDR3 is TGTGCCAGCAGCTTAGAACTCTACGAGCAGTACTTC. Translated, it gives CASSLELYEQYF.

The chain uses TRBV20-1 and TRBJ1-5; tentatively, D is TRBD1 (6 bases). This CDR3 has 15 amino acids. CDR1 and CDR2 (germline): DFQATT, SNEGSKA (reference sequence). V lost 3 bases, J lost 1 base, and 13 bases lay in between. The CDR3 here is CSASGDIWSNQPQHF. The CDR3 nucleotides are TGCAGTGCTAGTGGGGACATTTGGAGCAATCAGCCCCAGCATTTT.

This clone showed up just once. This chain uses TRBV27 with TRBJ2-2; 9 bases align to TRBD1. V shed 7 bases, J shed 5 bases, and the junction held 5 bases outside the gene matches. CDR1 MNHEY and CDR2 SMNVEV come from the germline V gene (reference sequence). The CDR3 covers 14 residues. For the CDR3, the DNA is TGTGCCAGCAAAGGGGACAGGGTGACCGGGGAGCTGTTTTTT. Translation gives CASKGDRVTGELFF.

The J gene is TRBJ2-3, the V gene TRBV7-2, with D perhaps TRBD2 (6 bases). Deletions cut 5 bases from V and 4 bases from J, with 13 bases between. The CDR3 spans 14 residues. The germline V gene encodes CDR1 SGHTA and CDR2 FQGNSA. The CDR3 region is CASSPRGKADTQYF. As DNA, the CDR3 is TGTGCCAGCAGCCCGCGGGGCAAAGCAGATACGCAGTATTTT.

The CDR3 sequence is CAIRGSGSAADTQYF. For the CDR3, the DNA is TGTGCCATCAGGGGGAGCGGGAGTGCGGCAGATACGCAGTATTTT. V gene TRBV10-3 combines with J gene TRBJ2-3, with TRBD2 matching over 8 bases. Germline V gives CDR1 ENHRY, CDR2 SYGVKD. Unmatched junction bases numbered 9, after V lost 6 bases and J lost 4 bases. The CDR3 totals 15 residues.